This T cell receptor (beta chain) was identified in a study of T cell clonotyping in hematopoietic cell transplantation. Assay: immunoSEQ multiplex PCR; the TCRdb copy retains only in-frame clones and omits some. This table has some 11,000 clones, approximately 49% appearing once. Germline V gene data show CDR1 as LGHNA and CDR2 as YSLEER. The CDR3 spans 17 residues. V lost 0 bases, J lost 6 bases, and 18 bases lay in between. The V gene is TRBV4-3, the J gene TRBJ1-5, with D unclear. This sequence originates from a male patient in his fifties who had an allogeneic stem cell transplant from an unrelated donor, so the T cells may come from the graft donor. Some clones in this sample may be carry-over from other donors' samples. The input for sequencing was PBMCs, taken 30 days after allogeneic stem cell transplant. The CDR3 DNA sequence: TGCGCCAGCAGCCAAGATGGTCAGTCGGCAGGCGGTCAGCCCCAGCATTTT. Its translation is CASSQDGQSAGGQPQHF.